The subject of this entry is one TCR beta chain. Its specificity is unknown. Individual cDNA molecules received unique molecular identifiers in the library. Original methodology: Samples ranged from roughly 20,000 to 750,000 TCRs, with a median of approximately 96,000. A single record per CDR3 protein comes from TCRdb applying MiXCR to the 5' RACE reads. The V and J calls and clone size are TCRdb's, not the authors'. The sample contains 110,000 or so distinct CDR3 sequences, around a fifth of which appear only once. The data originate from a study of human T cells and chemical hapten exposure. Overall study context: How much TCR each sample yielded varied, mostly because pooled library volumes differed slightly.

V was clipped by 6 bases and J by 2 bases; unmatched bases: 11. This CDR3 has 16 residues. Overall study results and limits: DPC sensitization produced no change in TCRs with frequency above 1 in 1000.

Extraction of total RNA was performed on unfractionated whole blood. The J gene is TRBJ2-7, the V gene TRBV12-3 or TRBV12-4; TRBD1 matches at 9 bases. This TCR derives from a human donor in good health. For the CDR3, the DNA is TGTGCCAGCAGCCCTATGAAGGGACAGGGCACCTACGAGCAGTACTTC. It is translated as CASSPMKGQGTYEQYF.